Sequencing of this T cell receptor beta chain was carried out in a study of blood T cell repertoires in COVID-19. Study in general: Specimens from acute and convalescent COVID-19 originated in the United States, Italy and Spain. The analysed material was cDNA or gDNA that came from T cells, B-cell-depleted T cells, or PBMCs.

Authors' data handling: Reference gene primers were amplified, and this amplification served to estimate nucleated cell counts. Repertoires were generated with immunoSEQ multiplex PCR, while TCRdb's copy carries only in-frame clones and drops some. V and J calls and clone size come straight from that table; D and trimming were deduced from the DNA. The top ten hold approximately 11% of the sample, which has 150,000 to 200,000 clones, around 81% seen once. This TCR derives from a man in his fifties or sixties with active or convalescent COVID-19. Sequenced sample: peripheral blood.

The CDR3 here is CASSLTGALNTEAFF. The CDR3 DNA reads as TGTGCCAGCAGCCTTACAGGGGCCCTGAACACTGAAGCTTTCTTT. J is TRBJ1-1 and V is TRBV3-1 (or the pseudogene TRBV3-2), with 7 nucleotides matching TRBD1. The CDR3 contains 15 residues. Germline CDR1 is LGHDT and CDR2 is YNNKEL (reference sequence). Unmatched junction bases numbered 5, after V lost 4 bases and J lost 0 bases.